Listed here are 17 T cell receptor beta chains from one sample, sequenced in a study of blood T cell repertoires in COVID-19. Some clones are missing from TCRdb's copy, which holds only in-frame ones; the method was immunoSEQ multiplex PCR. Here the sample spans approximately 130,000 clones, approximately 77% being singletons. Sequenced: peripheral blood. These receptors were collected from a human donor in a cohort sampled during active COVID-19.

The rearrangement uses TRBV6-1 and TRBJ2-5; possible D gene TRBD1, 5 bases. Deletions cut 2 bases from V and 5 bases from J, with 12 bases between. The CDR3 length is 14 residues. Germline values: CDR1 MNHNS, CDR2 SASEGT. The CDR3 loop reads CASSEQGSWETQYF. The DNA for the CDR3 is TGTGCCAGCAGTGAACAGGGTTCTTGGGAGACCCAGTACTTC.

The chain is built from TRBV6-5 and TRBJ1-1; the D is unclear. Germline V gene data show CDR1 as MNHEY and CDR2 as SVGAGI. The CDR3 totals 16 residues. Trimming cost V 3 bases and J 10 bases, with 24 bases left between them. The CDR3 DNA is TGTGCCAGCAGTTATAACATCCGGGAGAGAGAGCCGATAGCTTTCTTT. Translation gives CASSYNIREREPIAFF.

This chain connects TRBV5-1 to TRBJ1-1, with D uncertain. The CDR3 is made up of 15 amino acids. V lost 0 bases and J 3 bases, leaving 12 bases between the germline ends. The V gene's germline CDR1 is SGHRS and CDR2 YFSETQ. CDR3 sequence reads: CASSLARSLDTEAFF. DNA of the CDR3: TGCGCCAGCAGCTTGGCCCGGTCCTTGGACACTGAAGCTTTCTTT.

The gene calls are TRBV18 and TRBJ1-1; D unclear. The CDR3 is made up of 14 amino acids. Trimming pared 3 bases from V and 2 bases from J, leaving 10 bases between. The germline V gene has CDR1 KGHSH and CDR2 LQKENI. DNA of the CDR3: TGTGCCAGCTCACCCAGGATGGCTAACACTGAAGCTTTCTTT. It specifies CASSPRMANTEAFF.

This clone was found a few times. The J gene is TRBJ2-3, the V gene TRBV4-1; 10 bases align to TRBD1. The CDR3 has 22 residues. The germline V gene has CDR1 MGHRA and CDR2 YSYEKL. Trimming removed 4 bases from V and 4 bases from J; junction bases left unmatched: 26. The CDR3, as DNA: TGCGCCAGCAGCCCTCCGGTGACAGGGGGCCCTCATATAGCCGGGGAGGCAGATACGCAGTATTTT. Its protein is CASSPPVTGGPHIAGEADTQYF.

This chain uses TRBV20-1 with TRBJ1-2; possibly TRBD1 for D (5 bases). CDR1 is DFQATT, CDR2 SNEGSKA, per germline (reference sequence). Between the trimmed V and J ends, which lost 6 bases and 10 bases, there was a span of 15 bases. The CDR3 totals 11 residues. The CDR3 region has the DNA TGCAGTGCCAGGGAAAGGGTAGACTACACCTTC. Translating it yields CSARERVDYTF.

This clone was counted between two and nine times. J is TRBJ2-3 and V is TRBV10-3; 11 bases match TRBD2. The CDR3 is 15 amino acids. V shed 10 bases, J shed 2 bases, and the junction held 8 bases outside the gene matches. The germline gives CDR1 ENHRY, CDR2 SYGVKD. The CDR3 sequence is CATRSGLAVTDTQYF. DNA for the CDR3: TGTGCCACCCGCTCGGGACTAGCGGTCACAGATACGCAGTATTTT.

This clone occurred a few times. The chain carries TRBV9 and TRBJ2-7, with TRBD2 matching over 9 bases. The germline CDR1 and CDR2 sequences are SGDLS and YYNGEE. V dropped 0 bases and J dropped 3; count of bases not matched to a gene: 10. The CDR3 loop spans 17 amino acids. In DNA, the CDR3 is TGTGCCAGCAGCGTAGATGGTAGCGGGAGTATAAGCTACGAGCAGTACTTC. It translates to CASSVDGSGSISYEQYF.

The V and J genes are TRBV14 and TRBJ2-7; D perhaps matches TRBD1 (5 bases). Germline V lookup: CDR1 SGHDN, CDR2 FVKESK. Trimming removed 3 bases from V and 6 bases from J, with 12 bases in between. This CDR3 has 13 residues. The CDR3 region is CASSQVSGSEQYF. As DNA, the CDR3 is TGTGCCAGCAGCCAGGTCTCAGGGTCCGAGCAGTACTTC.

The rearrangement uses TRBV24-1 and TRBJ2-5; 9 positions match TRBD1. This CDR3 spans 17 amino acids. V shed 4 bases, J shed 1 base, and the junction held 9 bases outside the gene matches. Looked up from germline, CDR1 is KGHDR and CDR2 is SFDVKD. The CDR3 coding sequence is TGTGCCACCAGTGACTACCTGGGACAGGGAGTCCAAGAGACCCAGTACTTC. Translating gives CATSDYLGQGVQETQYF.

V usage is TRBV2 and J usage is TRBJ2-7; D is ambiguous. V was trimmed by 4 bases and J by 2 bases, leaving 12 bases between them. This CDR3 is 14 amino acids long. Germline CDR1 and CDR2: SNHLY and FYNNEI. In DNA form, the CDR3 reads TGTGCCAGCAGTGTGGGCAGGATTACCTACGAGCAGTACTTC. It is translated as CASSVGRITYEQYF.

The CDR3 sequence: CASSLSRYEQYF. CDR3 bases: TGTGCCAGCAGTTTAAGCCGATACGAGCAGTACTTC. The chain carries TRBV12-3 or TRBV12-4 and TRBJ2-7; D gene ambiguous. The CDR3 is 12 amino acids. V lost 2 bases and J 4 bases, leaving 6 bases between the germline ends.

This chain links TRBV19 with TRBJ1-1; D gene unclear. Per the germline V gene, CDR1 is LNHDA and CDR2 is SQIVND (reference sequence). Between the trimmed V and J ends, which lost 3 bases and 5 bases, there was a span of 16 bases. The CDR3 has 15 amino acids. CDR3 nucleotide sequence: TGTGCCAGTAGTATGGCCGCCCCCAGTTATACTGAAGCTTTCTTT. Amino acids: CASSMAAPSYTEAFF.

CDR3 DNA sequence: TGTGCCAGCAGTCTTGGACAGGGAAATGGCTACACCTTC. This gives the protein CASSLGQGNGYTF. The chain couples TRBV6-5 to TRBJ1-2, with 8 bases aligning to TRBD1. Germline V CDR1 and CDR2: MNHEY, SVGAGI. After removal of 5 bases from V and 6 bases from J, the junction contained 5 bases not matched to a gene. This CDR3 spans 13 amino acids.

This rearrangement joins TRBV9 to TRBJ2-7, with 11 bases fitting TRBD2. The CDR3 runs to 17 residues. With 3 bases clipped from V and 0 bases from J, the junction kept 8 bases outside the gene matches. Germline CDR1 is SGDLS and CDR2 is YYNGEE. CDR3 amino acids: CASSEITSGGRSYEQYF. Here the CDR3 DNA reads TGTGCCAGCAGCGAAATAACTAGCGGGGGTCGCTCCTACGAGCAGTACTTC.

This clone was seen only a few times. This rearrangement joins TRBV28 to TRBJ2-2; TRBD2 aligns across 8 bases. Per germline, CDR1 MDHEN and CDR2 SYDVKM. The J segment lost 1 base and the V segment lost 6 bases, leaving 7 bases of the junction unmatched. The CDR3 runs 16 residues. CDR3 bases: TGTGCCAGCAGCTTCAGCGGGAGAGGGAACACCGGGGAGCTGTTTTTT. Translated, it gives CASSFSGRGNTGELFF.

V is TRBV5-1 and J is TRBJ1-4; no firm D call. The CDR3 contains 13 residues. The germline gives CDR1 SGHRS, CDR2 YFSETQ. V was pared by 0 bases and J by 4 bases, with 4 bases between. The CDR3 loop is CASSLDINEKLFF. CDR3 DNA sequence: TGCGCCAGCAGCTTGGACATTAATGAAAAACTGTTTTTT.